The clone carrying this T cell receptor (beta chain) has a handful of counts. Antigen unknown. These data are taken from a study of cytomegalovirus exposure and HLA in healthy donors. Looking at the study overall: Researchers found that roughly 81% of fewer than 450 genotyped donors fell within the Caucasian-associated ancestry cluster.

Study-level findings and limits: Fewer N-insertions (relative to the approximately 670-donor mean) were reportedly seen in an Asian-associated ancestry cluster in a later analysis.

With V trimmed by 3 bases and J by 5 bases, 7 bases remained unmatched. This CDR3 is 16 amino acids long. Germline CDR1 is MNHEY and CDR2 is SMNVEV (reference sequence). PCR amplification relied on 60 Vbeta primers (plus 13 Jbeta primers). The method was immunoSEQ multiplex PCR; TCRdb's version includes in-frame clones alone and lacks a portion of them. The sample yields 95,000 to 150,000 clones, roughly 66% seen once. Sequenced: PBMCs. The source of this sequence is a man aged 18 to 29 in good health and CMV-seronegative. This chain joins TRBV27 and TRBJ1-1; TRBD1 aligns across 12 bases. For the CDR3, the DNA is TGTGCCAGCAGTTTGCGCCGGGACAGGGGGCTTACTGAAGCTTTCTTT. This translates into CASSLRRDRGLTEAFF.